Listed below are T cell receptor beta chains from one sample, sequenced in a study of regulatory T cells in long-lasting Graves disease. TCRdb used MiXCR to reprocess the multiplex PCR reads, holding one entry per CDR3 protein. Of some 370,000 distinct CDR3 sequences listed, less than 25% were seen once; the top ten hold under 25%. The source was peripheral blood mononuclear cells (PBMCs), collected when the disease was refractory, from a patient treated with antithyroid drugs. All receptors come from a female donor with Graves disease. Each CDR3 is given with its conserved first and last residue. Each record gives: clone size, V gene, J gene, CDR3 protein. Part of the rows lack a size; the others show once, few, many or a class for expanded clones.

few,TRBV19,TRBJ1-1,CASSIQGAGNTEAFF
-,TRBV25-1,TRBJ2-7,CASSERGGITYEQYF
many,TRBV15,TRBJ1-2,CATSRIEGGFYGYTF
-,TRBV18,TRBJ2-7,CASSNLPGREQYF
few,TRBV4-3,TRBJ1-2,CASSPHGPQIGGDYGYTF
few,TRBV13,TRBJ1-1,CASSQTNIFGTEAFF
many,TRBV2,TRBJ1-2,CASSDSDRVYGYTF
few,TRBV27,TRBJ1-1,CASRTAGRNTEAFF
many,TRBV7-2,TRBJ1-2,CASSPPGYGYTF
few,TRBV29-1,TRBJ1-1,CSVQGREAFF